Below are 31 T cell receptor beta chains sequenced from a single sample in a study of blood T cells in healthy people across ages. Primed by a sample-barcoded 5' primer and a J-beta primer mix, a second PCR proceeded for 7 to 11 cycles. Each CDR3 protein gets one entry after TCRdb re-called the 5' RACE reads with MiXCR. The table has 700,000 or so distinct CDR3 sequences, roughly 41% seen once. Sequenced material: blood. These receptors all come from a man at least 80 years old in good health.

As to this clonotype: One end of the junction does not line up with germline, which may come from a read error. For the CDR3, the DNA is TGCACCAGCAGCCGGGTGGAATTGAACACTGAAGCTTTCTTT. Translating it yields CTSSRVELNTEAFF. This chain links TRBV4-3 with TRBJ1-1; unclear D gene. The length of the CDR3 is 14 residues. CDR1 and CDR2 (germline): LGHNA, YSLEER.

The chain links TRBV29-1 to TRBJ1-2; TRBD1 agrees at 9 bases. The CDR3 runs to 15 residues. V lost 3 bases to trimming and J lost 8 bases; unmatched junction nucleotides: 13. CDR1 is SQVTM, CDR2 ANQGSEA, per germline. This CDR3 reads CSVDPPMGQGYGYTF. The CDR3 DNA follows: TGCAGCGTTGACCCCCCGATGGGACAGGGATACGGCTACACCTTC.

This clonotype was seen a handful of times. The chain uses TRBV20-1 and TRBJ1-6, with 7 bases fitting TRBD1. The V gene end was trimmed by 4 bases and the J gene end by 5 bases; junction bases not matched to a gene: 8. Germline lookup yields CDR1 DFQATT and CDR2 SNEGSKA (reference sequence). This CDR3 is built from 15 residues. The CDR3 DNA reads as TGCAGTGCTAAAGAGGGGGCAGGTGATAATTCACCCCTCCACTTT. It yields the protein CSAKEGAGDNSPLHF.

The V and J genes are TRBV4-1 and TRBJ1-6, with TRBD1 as a possible D gene (6 bases). The V gene lost 0 bases and the J gene lost 4 bases, with 13 bases spanning the gap. Germline V gives CDR1 MGHRA, CDR2 YSYEKL. This CDR3 comprises 17 residues. The CDR3 coding sequence is TGCGCCAGCAGCCAAGATTTAGGGGGAAAGTATAATTCACCCCTCCACTTT. Its translation: CASSQDLGGKYNSPLHF.

The chain recombines TRBV7-9 with TRBJ2-3, with 9 positions matching TRBD2. Germline assignment: CDR1 SEHNR and CDR2 FQNEAQ (reference sequence). This CDR3 region has 15 residues. The J segment lost 0 bases and the V segment lost 4 bases, leaving 2 bases of the junction unmatched. The CDR3: CASSSAGGSTDTQYF. CDR3 DNA sequence: TGTGCCAGCAGCTCCGCGGGGGGGAGCACAGATACGCAGTATTTT.

This clonotype was picked up one time. A read error may account for a junction end that differs from germline. V usage is TRBV9 and J usage is TRBJ2-5, with D maybe TRBD2 (6 bases). Germline V CDR1 and CDR2: SGDLS, YYNGEE. This CDR3 comprises 15 residues. The CDR3 DNA reads as TGTGCCAGCAGCGCCCTAGCGAGGAGGGCAGAGACCCGGTACTTC. It specifies CASSALARRAETRYF.

This clonotype was detected only a few times. The chain links TRBV6-6 to TRBJ2-7; 9 positions agree with TRBD1. Trimming cost V 6 bases and J 1 base; bases outside gene matches: 7. From germline, CDR1 is MNHNY and CDR2 SVGAGI (reference sequence). The CDR3 covers 15 residues. CDR3 sequence: CASRPTGTGSYEQYF. CDR3 DNA: TGTGCCAGCAGGCCCACCGGGACAGGGTCCTACGAGCAGTACTTC.

This clonotype was counted only a few times. This chain uses TRBV20-1 with TRBJ2-6; D not certain. Trimming left V 1 base short and J 8 bases short, with 12 bases between. Looked up from germline, CDR1 is DFQATT and CDR2 is SNEGSKA (reference sequence). The CDR3 covers 14 residues. The CDR3 loop is CSARVPTGPNVLTF. As DNA, the CDR3 is TGCAGTGCTAGAGTCCCCACCGGGCCCAACGTCCTGACTTTC.

The CDR3: CSARTSGTHNEQFF. In DNA form, the CDR3 reads TGCAGTGCTAGGACTAGCGGGACACACAATGAGCAGTTCTTC. The chain joins TRBV20-1 to TRBJ2-1; 11 positions agree with TRBD2. The CDR3 has 14 residues. Unmatched junction bases numbered 3, after V lost 3 bases and J lost 5 bases. The germline V gene has CDR1 DFQATT and CDR2 SNEGSKA (reference sequence).

V and J are TRBV6-1 and TRBJ2-1; 12 bases map to TRBD2. The junction had 5 bases not matched to a gene; V was cut back by 0 bases and J by 2 bases. The CDR3 runs 18 residues. The V gene's germline CDR1 is MNHNS and CDR2 SASEGT. CDR3 residues: CASSEAQRLAGAYNEQFF. CDR3 DNA: TGTGCCAGCAGTGAAGCGCAAAGACTAGCGGGAGCCTACAATGAGCAGTTCTTC.

The CDR3 DNA sequence: TGCGCCAGCAGTACTACACCGGGACAGATTAATTCACCCCTCCACTTT. Its translation: CASSTTPGQINSPLHF. V is TRBV4-1 and J is TRBJ1-6, with 7 bases matching TRBD1. The CDR3 contains 16 residues. Germline CDR1 is MGHRA and CDR2 is YSYEKL. Trimming cost V 6 bases and J 6 bases; bases outside gene matches: 11.

This clonotype has a handful of counts. The chain has TRBV20-1 and TRBJ2-5, with no clear D. V lost 4 bases to trimming and J lost 0 bases, with 9 bases between them. The CDR3 is 13 amino acids. Germline V gene data show CDR1 as DFQATT and CDR2 as SNEGSKA (reference sequence). In DNA, the CDR3 is TGCAGTGCTATGGACGGGTACCAAGAGACCCAGTACTTC. This codes for CSAMDGYQETQYF.

The V gene is TRBV5-5, the J gene TRBJ2-1; TRBD2 agrees at 8 bases. TRBJ2-7 matches the DNA end more closely, so the J call is doubtful. Germline lookup yields CDR1 SGHKS and CDR2 YYEKEE (reference sequence). The CDR3 contains 18 residues. The CDR3, as DNA: TGTGCCAGCAGCATCGACACGTCGGCGGGGGGAGGCTACAATGAGCAGTACTTC. Encoded protein: CASSIDTSAGGGYNEQYF.

The gene calls are TRBV12-3 or TRBV12-4 and TRBJ1-5, with D uncertain. The V end was cut by 6 bases, the J end by 9 bases, with 12 bases between. The CDR3 totals 12 residues. The CDR3 region has the DNA TGTGCCAGCAGCCGTCCGCCCTCGCCCCAGCATTTT. Its protein product is CASSRPPSPQHF.

This clonotype was found many times. The V call is TRBV27, the J call TRBJ1-2, with D possibly TRBD1 on 5 matching bases. With 6 bases removed from V and 2 bases from J, the gap between germline ends came to 10 bases. CDR3 size: 13 residues. Germline CDR1 MNHEY, CDR2 SMNVEV (reference sequence). Here the CDR3 reads CASSVEGNYGYTF. The DNA of the CDR3 is TGTGCCAGCAGCGTTGAGGGGAACTATGGCTACACCTTC.

This chain links TRBV20-1 with TRBJ2-7; 9 bases agree with TRBD2. The J call could be wrong; TRBJ2-5 is a better fit for the DNA end. This CDR3 has 15 amino acids. The germline V gene has CDR1 DFQATT and CDR2 SNEGSKA (reference sequence). As DNA, the CDR3 is TGCAGTGCTAGAGATGCGGGGGGGATCGGGAAGACCCAGTACTTC. It translates to CSARDAGGIGKTQYF.

The chain combines TRBV5-5 with TRBJ2-1; D possibly corresponds to TRBD1 (7 bases). CDR1 SGHKS and CDR2 YYEKEE come from the germline V gene (reference sequence). CDR3 size: 14 residues. The V end was cut by 4 bases, the J end by 10 bases, with 18 bases between. The CDR3 bases are TGTGCCAGCAGCCGCCTCGACAGGGAGGAAGAGCAGTTCTTC. The encoded protein is CASSRLDREEEQFF.

This clonotype was recorded a few times. The chain combines TRBV4-1 with TRBJ2-5; perhaps TRBD1 as D (6 bases). The end of the DNA is better explained by TRBJ2-7, so the J call may be wrong. This CDR3 has 17 residues. Germline lookup yields CDR1 MGHRA and CDR2 YSYEKL. CDR3 sequence reads: CASSQERHTAGADEQYF. DNA of the CDR3: TGCGCCAGCAGCCAAGAAAGGCATACGGCAGGGGCAGACGAGCAGTACTTC.

A note on this clonotype: A much more abundant neighbour one base away suggests this may be a read error. The rearrangement uses TRBV9 and TRBJ2-5; D is undetermined. Germline V gene lookup returns CDR1 SGDLS and CDR2 YYNGEE. Between the trimmed V and J ends, which lost 3 bases and 5 bases, there was a span of 11 bases. This CDR3 contains 13 residues. This CDR3 is CASSGMTGETQYF. Here the CDR3 DNA reads TGTGCCAGCAGCGGCATGACCGGTGAGACCCAGTACTTC.

The count of this clonotype is one. Germline and junction disagree at one end, which may indicate a read error. The V call is TRBV10-3, the J call TRBJ1-2, with a possible D match to TRBD1 (5 bases). Germline V gene lookup returns CDR1 ENHRY and CDR2 SYGVKD. This CDR3 comprises 15 residues. DNA of the CDR3: TGTACCATCAGTGAGTCGGGCAGGGTTTACTATGGCTACACCTTC. Protein: CTISESGRVYYGYTF.

The chain is built from TRBV20-1 and TRBJ2-1, with TRBD2 matching over 9 bases. CDR3 length: 15 amino acids. V was clipped by 5 bases and J by 2 bases; unmatched bases: 7. CDR1 and CDR2 (germline): DFQATT, SNEGSKA (reference sequence). CDR3 sequence reads: CSAVAAGGAYNEQFF. The CDR3 nucleotides read TGCAGTGCTGTAGCAGCGGGAGGTGCCTACAATGAGCAGTTCTTC.

This clonotype was recorded a few times. V and J are TRBV12-3 or TRBV12-4 and TRBJ2-7, with D uncertain. V was trimmed by 1 base and J by 6 bases, leaving 10 bases between them. The length of the CDR3 is 13 residues. The CDR3 DNA is TGTGCCAGCAGTTTAGGGGGTGTTCTCGAGCAGTACTTC. It encodes CASSLGGVLEQYF.

The CDR3 region has the DNA TGTGCCAGCAGCTTCGGACTAGCGGGAAAGGATGAGCAGTTCTTC. Its translation is CASSFGLAGKDEQFF. This chain joins TRBV7-2 and TRBJ2-1, with TRBD2 identical over 12 bases. J was trimmed by 8 bases and V by 3 bases; bases with no gene match: 5. In germline, CDR1 is SGHTA, CDR2 FQGNSA. This CDR3 spans 15 amino acids.

This clonotype was recorded a few times. The J gene is TRBJ2-2, the V gene TRBV4-2, with 13 nucleotides matching TRBD2. This CDR3 region has 19 residues. Germline V lookup: CDR1 LGHNA, CDR2 YNFKEQ. The J segment lost 4 bases and the V segment lost 1 base, leaving 9 bases of the junction unmatched. CDR3 amino acids: CASSQARGLAGLPTGELFF. CDR3 DNA sequence: TGTGCCAGCAGCCAAGCCCGGGGACTAGCGGGATTACCCACCGGGGAGCTGTTTTTT.

This clonotype has ten or more counts. The chain recombines TRBV5-1 with TRBJ2-7, with a weak D call TRBD1 (6 bases). V lost 4 bases and J lost 4, with 9 bases in between. This CDR3 has 12 amino acids. CDR1 and CDR2 (germline): SGHRS, YFSETQ. The CDR3 sequence: CASSEDRYEQYF. In DNA form, the CDR3 reads TGCGCCAGCAGCGAGGACAGATACGAGCAGTACTTC.

Only a few counts were recorded for this clonotype. The V and J genes are TRBV4-1 and TRBJ2-3; D is tentatively TRBD1 or TRBD2 (6 bases each). The CDR3 has 17 residues. Trimming stripped 3 bases from V and 0 bases from J, with 16 bases between. Germline loops: CDR1 MGHRA, CDR2 YSYEKL. CDR3 nucleotide sequence: TGCGCCAGCAGCCAGGCCCCCGGGGGCGAAAGCACAGATACGCAGTATTTT. Protein: CASSQAPGGESTDTQYF.

Regarding this clonotype: One end of the junction fails to match germline, which may point to a read error. J is TRBJ1-2 and V is TRBV27; 10 nucleotides agree with TRBD1. Germline V gives CDR1 MNHEY, CDR2 SMNVEV (reference sequence). CDR3 size: 16 residues. CDR3 protein: CAGSSTGGFNAFGYTF. CDR3 DNA sequence: TGTGCCGGCAGTTCGACAGGGGGCTTCAATGCGTTCGGCTACACCTTC.

Note on this clonotype: A much larger clone is a single base away; this may be a read error. The chain is built from TRBV28 and TRBJ2-7; tentatively, D is TRBD1 (5 bases). The CDR3 consists of 17 residues. V was pared by 7 bases and J by 0 bases, with 22 bases between. Germline V gene data show CDR1 as MDHEN and CDR2 as SYDVKM. CDR3 sequence reads: CASTSQGFTQGSYEQYF. DNA of the CDR3: TGTGCCAGCACCTCACAAGGTTTTACGCAGGGCTCCTACGAGCAGTACTTC.

The rearrangement uses TRBV20-1 and TRBJ2-3; TRBD2 matches at 8 bases. CDR3 length: 17 amino acids. V lost 1 base to trimming and J lost 2 bases; unmatched junction nucleotides: 11. In germline, CDR1 is DFQATT, CDR2 SNEGSKA (reference sequence). The CDR3 reads CSARGAGGSYFTDTQYF. The DNA of the CDR3 is TGCAGTGCTAGAGGTGCGGGAGGTTCGTATTTCACAGATACGCAGTATTTT.

Many counts were recorded for this clonotype. This chain links TRBV14 with TRBJ2-2; maybe TRBD2 (6 bases). V lost 0 bases to trimming and J lost 4 bases, with 15 bases between them. The germline V gene encodes CDR1 SGHDN and CDR2 FVKESK. This CDR3 has 17 amino acids. The CDR3 protein is CASSQDLGGRRTGELFF. CDR3 nucleotide sequence: TGTGCCAGCAGCCAAGATTTGGGGGGACGGCGCACCGGGGAGCTGTTTTTT.

CDR3 amino acids: CASSRDSTQETQYF. CDR3 in DNA: TGTGCCAGCTCACGGGACAGCACGCAAGAGACCCAGTACTTC. J is TRBJ2-5 and V is TRBV18, with 7 nucleotides matching TRBD1. Germline V CDR1 and CDR2: KGHSH, LQKENI. The length of the CDR3 is 14 residues. The ends lost 4 bases at V and 2 bases at J; junction bases unmatched: 4.